The clone carrying this TCR beta chain occurred many times. The sample comes from a study of control samples from healthy donors and cancer patients. V lost 0 bases to trimming and J lost 6 bases; unmatched junction nucleotides: 1. Germline V gene sequence: CDR1 SGHDT, CDR2 YYEEEE. This CDR3 is 13 amino acids long. Here immunoSEQ multiplex PCR was the method, and the copy in TCRdb shows in-frame clones only, minus some. The sample holds just over 150,000 clones; 93% are singletons and the top ten take about 2.4%. Sequencing was performed on blood. The chain links TRBV5-6 to TRBJ2-7, with TRBD2 matching 9 bases. The sequence came from a middle-aged man in good health. The CDR3 sequence is CASSLASGTEQYF. CDR3 coding DNA: TGTGCCAGCAGCTTGGCTAGCGGGACCGAGCAGTACTTC.